The 28 T cell receptor beta chains presented below share a single source sample, sequenced in a study of blood T cell repertoires in COVID-19. The method was immunoSEQ multiplex PCR; TCRdb's version includes in-frame clones alone and lacks a portion of them. The sample consists of approximately 200,000 clones, 80% to 90% of them appearing once. Sequencing was performed on PBMCs or T cells enriched from blood (not recorded which). The receptors come from a man aged 25 to 40 who had recovered from COVID-19.

V gene TRBV30 combines with J gene TRBJ2-2; 9 bases are a match to TRBD1. CDR1 is GTSNPN, CDR2 SVGIG, per germline (reference sequence). CDR3 length: 16 residues. Trimming cost V 4 bases and J 0 bases; bases outside gene matches: 6. The CDR3 is CAWNRDRVSNTGELFF. CDR3 coding DNA: TGTGCCTGGAACCGGGACAGGGTGTCGAACACCGGGGAGCTGTTTTTT.

This clone is a singleton in its sample. V gene TRBV27 combines with J gene TRBJ2-1, with 8 bases identical to TRBD2. Germline CDR1 MNHEY, CDR2 SMNVEV (reference sequence). The V segment lost 5 bases and the J segment 1 base; nucleotides outside the gene matches: 10. This CDR3 spans 17 amino acids. The CDR3 is CASSRRGLGVSYNEQFF. Written as DNA, the CDR3 is TGTGCCAGCAGTCGAAGGGGACTAGGGGTATCCTACAATGAGCAGTTCTTC.

V gene TRBV7-2 combines with J gene TRBJ2-5; tentative D call: TRBD1 (6 bases). This CDR3 is built from 14 residues. The V gene's germline CDR1 is SGHTA and CDR2 FQGNSA. The ends were cut back, 4 bases at V and 1 base at J, with 10 bases in the middle. The CDR3 DNA sequence: TGTGCCAGCAGCTCACAGGGATCCCAAGAGACCCAGTACTTC. Residues: CASSSQGSQETQYF.

The chain combines TRBV27 with TRBJ1-1; perhaps TRBD1 as D (6 bases). Deletions cut 4 bases from V and 1 base from J, with 13 bases between. This CDR3 comprises 15 residues. Germline V CDR1 and CDR2: MNHEY, SMNVEV (reference sequence). The CDR3 DNA reads as TGTGCCAGCAGTTCACAACAGGGACAGAACACTGAAGCTTTCTTT. Translation: CASSSQQGQNTEAFF.

This chain joins TRBV4-2 and TRBJ1-6; a weak D match, TRBD1 (6 bases). The CDR3 covers 16 residues. Trimming removed 0 bases from V and 9 bases from J, with 15 bases in between. Germline CDR1 LGHNA, CDR2 YNFKEQ. CDR3 DNA: TGTGCCAGCAGCCAAGATCGGGGGGGGCGAAGTTCACCCCTCCACTTT. As protein: CASSQDRGGRSSPLHF.

The table lists this clone with a few counts. The genes are TRBV7-2 and TRBJ2-2; D may be TRBD1 (5 bases). Per germline, CDR1 SGHTA and CDR2 FQGNSA. The ends were cut back, 1 base at V and 1 base at J, with 7 bases in the middle. The CDR3 is 15 residues long. CDR3 sequence (DNA): TGTGCCAGCAGCTTAGAGGGGATGAACACCGGGGAGCTGTTTTTT. Translating gives CASSLEGMNTGELFF.

The V gene is TRBV7-9, the J gene TRBJ1-4; 9 bases line up with TRBD1. The CDR3 loop spans 16 amino acids. Unmatched junction bases numbered 9, after V lost 5 bases and J lost 5 bases. The germline gives CDR1 SEHNR, CDR2 FQNEAQ (reference sequence). The CDR3 region has the DNA TGTGCCAGCAGCGGCCCGGGACAGGGCCCGAATGAAAAACTGTTTTTT. Amino acids: CASSGPGQGPNEKLFF.

The chain combines TRBV30 with TRBJ2-7; the match to TRBD2 covers 8 bases. The CDR3 consists of 14 residues. The germline V gene encodes CDR1 GTSNPN and CDR2 SVGIG (reference sequence). With V trimmed by 4 bases and J by 1 base, 6 bases remained unmatched. CDR3 DNA: TGTGCCTGGACACGGGGGGGTCAATCCTACGAGCAGTACTTC. Its translation is CAWTRGGQSYEQYF.

In DNA, the CDR3 is TGCGCCAGCAGCTTGCCAACAGATACGCAGTATTTT. This encodes CASSLPTDTQYF. The gene calls are TRBV5-1 and TRBJ2-3; D unresolved. Trimming removed 1 base from V and 3 bases from J, with 3 bases in between. The germline gives CDR1 SGHRS, CDR2 YFSETQ. The CDR3 covers 12 residues.

This chain uses TRBV27 with TRBJ1-2, with TRBD1 identical over 9 bases. The junction had 5 bases not matched to a gene; V was cut back by 5 bases and J by 4 bases. The CDR3 is 14 residues long. Germline CDR1 and CDR2: MNHEY and SMNVEV (reference sequence). DNA for the CDR3: TGTGCCAGCAGTACCGGGACAGGGATCTATGGCTACACCTTC. Amino acid sequence: CASSTGTGIYGYTF.

This clone was seen just once. V is TRBV30 and J is TRBJ1-2, with D perhaps TRBD1 (5 bases). With 4 bases removed from V and 6 bases from J, the gap between germline ends came to 18 bases. The CDR3 length is 14 residues. The germline V gene has CDR1 GTSNPN and CDR2 SVGIG (reference sequence). CDR3 sequence reads: CAWIPYNQGNGYTF. The CDR3, as DNA: TGTGCCTGGATTCCTTACAACCAGGGAAATGGCTACACCTTC.

V usage is TRBV28 and J usage is TRBJ2-1, with 7 bases aligning to TRBD1. CDR3 size: 16 residues. Looked up from germline, CDR1 is MDHEN and CDR2 is SYDVKM. V shed 7 bases and J 1 base; nucleotides not matched to a gene: 10. CDR3 region: CASIAQGVRSYNEQFF. The CDR3 DNA is TGTGCCAGCATAGCCCAGGGGGTACGGTCCTACAATGAGCAGTTCTTC.

The rearrangement links TRBV7-2 to TRBJ2-3; 9 bases match TRBD2. The germline gives CDR1 SGHTA, CDR2 FQGNSA. The CDR3 runs 16 residues. With 5 bases clipped from V and 2 bases from J, the junction kept 8 bases outside the gene matches. The CDR3 region has the DNA TGTGCCAGCAGCGGCTTTCTAGCGGGGACCACAGATACGCAGTATTTT. Protein product: CASSGFLAGTTDTQYF.

J is TRBJ1-2 and V is TRBV7-2; 7 positions match TRBD1. The CDR3 loop spans 15 amino acids. The junction had 9 bases not matched to a gene; V was cut back by 5 bases and J by 3 bases. Germline assignment: CDR1 SGHTA and CDR2 FQGNSA. Here the CDR3 reads CASSQAGGNYYGYTF. The DNA of the CDR3 is TGTGCCAGCAGCCAAGCAGGGGGGAATTACTATGGCTACACCTTC.

The chain joins TRBV7-2 to TRBJ2-7, with 9 positions matching TRBD1. Germline lookup yields CDR1 SGHTA and CDR2 FQGNSA. This CDR3 spans 15 amino acids. After removal of 5 bases from V and 7 bases from J, the junction contained 12 bases not matched to a gene. CDR3 sequence (DNA): TGTGCCAGCAGCCCCTCAGGGACAGGGACGGGAGAGCAGTACTTC. It codes for CASSPSGTGTGEQYF.

The chain combines TRBV7-2 with TRBJ2-5; 11 nucleotides match TRBD1. The CDR3 is 14 amino acids. V dropped 5 bases and J dropped 5; count of bases not matched to a gene: 4. The germline CDR1 and CDR2 sequences are SGHTA and FQGNSA. The DNA of the CDR3 is TGTGCCAGCAGCCAGGACAGGGGGCGTGAGACCCAGTACTTC. It specifies CASSQDRGRETQYF.

The chain joins TRBV3-1 (or the pseudogene TRBV3-2) to TRBJ2-7, with 12 bases identical to TRBD2. V was pared by 0 bases and J by 10 bases, with 10 bases of the junction left unmatched. This CDR3 is built from 16 residues. From germline, CDR1 is LGHDT and CDR2 YNNKEL (reference sequence). CDR3 amino acids: CASSQDRPTSGGIQYF. The CDR3, as DNA: TGTGCCAGCAGCCAAGATCGTCCGACTAGCGGGGGCATACAGTACTTC.

The genes are TRBV19 and TRBJ1-5, with D possibly matching TRBD1 (6 bases). V lost 3 bases and J 0 bases, leaving 12 bases between the germline ends. The CDR3 loop spans 16 amino acids. CDR1 LNHDA and CDR2 SQIVND come from the germline V gene (reference sequence). The DNA for the CDR3 is TGTGCCAGTAGTATGGCCCGGGACAATAGCAATCAGCCCCAGCATTTT. Translated: CASSMARDNSNQPQHF.

CDR3 region: CASSFGQNYEQYF. The CDR3 nucleotides are TGTGCCAGCAGTTTTGGGCAAAACTACGAGCAGTACTTC. This rearrangement joins TRBV12-3 or TRBV12-4 to TRBJ2-7; D is undetermined. This CDR3 is built from 13 residues. Trimming took 3 bases from V and 3 from J, leaving 9 bases between them.

DNA of the CDR3: TGTGCCAGCAGAGACAGGGGACCCACGCAGTATTTT. Protein sequence: CASRDRGPTQYF. J is TRBJ2-3 and V is TRBV12-3 or TRBV12-4; TRBD1 matches 8 bases. Germline trimming cut 6 bases from V and 9 bases from J; bases unmatched to any gene: 5. The CDR3 is made up of 12 amino acids.

The J gene is TRBJ2-5, the V gene TRBV4-2; TRBD2 aligns across 8 bases. The V and J ends lost 0 bases and 8 bases, in that order; junction bases with no gene match: 5. Germline loops: CDR1 LGHNA, CDR2 YNFKEQ. CDR3 length: 14 residues. CDR3 bases: TGTGCCAGCAGCCAAGATGGGACTAGAGGAACCCAGTACTTC. It yields the protein CASSQDGTRGTQYF.

With regard to this clone: Other nucleotide sequences from this sample produce the same CDR3. CDR3 sequence: CASSYSQGEAFF. The DNA for the CDR3 is TGTGCCAGCAGTTACTCCCAGGGTGAAGCTTTCTTT. The gene calls are TRBV6-5 and TRBJ1-1, with D tentatively TRBD1 (5 bases). Trimming left V 0 bases short and J 7 bases short, with 6 bases between. The CDR3 has 12 residues. Germline CDR1 and CDR2: MNHEY and SVGAGI.

This chain joins TRBV5-1 and TRBJ2-1; TRBD2 matches 10 bases. Germline V gene sequence: CDR1 SGHRS, CDR2 YFSETQ. Trimming removed 6 bases from V and 3 bases from J; junction bases left unmatched: 3. The CDR3 has 14 residues. The CDR3 nucleotides are TGCGCCAGCACGAGCGGGAGGGACTACAATGAGCAGTTCTTC. It specifies CASTSGRDYNEQFF.

The chain uses TRBV28 and TRBJ2-7, with 7 positions matching TRBD2. V was pared by 5 bases and J by 4 bases, with 8 bases of the junction left unmatched. CDR1 MDHEN and CDR2 SYDVKM come from the germline V gene. The CDR3 is 14 amino acids. The chain's CDR3 is CASSPLPGGYEQYF. CDR3 bases: TGTGCCAGCAGTCCTCTCCCCGGGGGGTACGAGCAGTACTTC. The entire variable domain, with the rest obtained from reference TRBV28 and TRBJ2-7, is as follows: DVKVTQSSRYLVKRTGEKVFLECVQDMDHENMFWYRQDPGLGLRLIYFSYDVKMKEKGDIPEGYSVSREKKERFSLILESASTNQTSMYLCASSPLPGGYEQYFGPGTRLTVT.

The chain links TRBV18 to TRBJ2-2; TRBD2 might be the D (6 bases). The CDR3 is 13 amino acids. V shed 6 bases and J shed 7 bases, with 12 bases lying between them. Per germline, CDR1 KGHSH and CDR2 LQKENI. CDR3 coding DNA: TGTGCCAGCTCGTCTCTAGCGAGCGGGGAGCTGTTTTTT. This sequence encodes CASSSLASGELFF.

The chain employs TRBV11-3 and TRBJ2-1; D is possibly TRBD2 (6 bases). Germline assignment: CDR1 SGHNT and CDR2 YENEEA. V lost 1 base to trimming and J lost 5 bases, with 12 bases between them. The CDR3 is made up of 15 amino acids. CDR3 coding DNA: TGTGCCAGCAGCTTAGGGAGGGGTGTAAACAATGAGCAGTTCTTC. It is translated as CASSLGRGVNNEQFF.

The chain combines TRBV6-6 with TRBJ1-5; TRBD1 might be the D (6 bases). CDR1 and CDR2 (germline): MNHNY, SVGAGI (reference sequence). V was clipped by 6 bases and J by 6 bases, with 21 bases between them. The CDR3 length is 16 residues. CDR3 DNA: TGTGCCAGCAGATCAAACCCCGGAACAGGGAGTCAGCCCCAGCATTTT. Translated, it gives CASRSNPGTGSQPQHF.

The chain combines TRBV4-1 with TRBJ2-1, with TRBD1 as a possible D gene (5 bases). This CDR3 has 14 amino acids. V gave up 5 bases and J gave up 4 bases, with 12 bases separating them. Germline-derived CDR1 and CDR2 are MGHRA and YSYEKL. The CDR3, as DNA: TGCGCCAGCAGCGGGGCTAGTGTTTACAATGAGCAGTTCTTC. Translation: CASSGASVYNEQFF.